The entry below describes one T cell receptor (beta chain). The sample originates from a study of CD8 T cells in Susac syndrome. V was pared by 4 bases and J by 0 bases, with 16 bases between. Germline V lookup: CDR1 SGHRS, CDR2 YFSETQ. The CDR3 has 16 residues. Reverse transcription of about 0.5 to 1 ug RNA was carried out with random hexamers. Across 54 Vbeta and 13 Jbeta, immunoSEQ multiplex PCR amplified TCR beta CDR3. TCRdb re-called the immunoSEQ multiplex PCR reads through MiXCR, storing one row per CDR3 protein. The repertoire holds 100,000 to 150,000 distinct CDR3 sequences, with over 90% as singletons. The sequenced target, TCR beta, came from blood CD8+ and CD4+ T cells. Through negative isolation, CD4+ and CD8+ T cells were obtained, while TEMRA cells were enriched using FACS.

The sequencing sample was made of CD8+ T cells from PBMCs. The sequence came from a human donor with multiple sclerosis. This chain connects TRBV5-1 to TRBJ1-2; D not resolved. As DNA, the CDR3 is TGCGCCAGCAGCAGATCCGACCGAGGCCCTAACTATGGCTACACCTTC. Protein: CASSRSDRGPNYGYTF. The full variable domain, in which reference TRBV5-1 and TRBJ1-2 provide the parts outside the CDR3, is KAGVTQTPRYLIKTRGQQVTLSCSPISGHRSVSWYQQTPGQGLQFLFEYFSETQRNKGNFPGRFSGRQFSNSRSEMNVSTLELGDSALYLCASSRSDRGPNYGYTFGSGTRLTVV.